This T cell receptor (beta chain) was sequenced in a study of cytomegalovirus exposure and HLA in healthy donors. About the research overall: In an early release, HLA-typed donors contributed tens of millions of unique TCR sequences.

CDR1 SGDLS and CDR2 YYNGEE come from the germline V gene. Trimming cost V 0 bases and J 0 bases; bases outside gene matches: 8. This CDR3 is 18 amino acids long. Both 60 Vbeta primers and 13 Jbeta primers went into the PCR. Per the study methods: An analysis performed later counted 72 million or so unique TCR beta chains (approximately 10 million of them shared). The assay was immunoSEQ multiplex PCR, and TCRdb's table has in-frame clones only and misses some. That table supplies the V and J calls and clone size; D and trimming were determined from the DNA. The data show 150,000 to 200,000 clones, less than 80% seen once.

The source material was PBMCs. The sequence came from a man in his forties in good health and CMV-seronegative. The chain is built from TRBV9 and TRBJ1-2, with 10 positions matching TRBD1. As DNA, the CDR3 is TGTGCCAGCAGCGTAGGGTCCCGAGGGACAGGGGCTAACTATGGCTACACCTTC. Amino acids: CASSVGSRGTGANYGYTF.